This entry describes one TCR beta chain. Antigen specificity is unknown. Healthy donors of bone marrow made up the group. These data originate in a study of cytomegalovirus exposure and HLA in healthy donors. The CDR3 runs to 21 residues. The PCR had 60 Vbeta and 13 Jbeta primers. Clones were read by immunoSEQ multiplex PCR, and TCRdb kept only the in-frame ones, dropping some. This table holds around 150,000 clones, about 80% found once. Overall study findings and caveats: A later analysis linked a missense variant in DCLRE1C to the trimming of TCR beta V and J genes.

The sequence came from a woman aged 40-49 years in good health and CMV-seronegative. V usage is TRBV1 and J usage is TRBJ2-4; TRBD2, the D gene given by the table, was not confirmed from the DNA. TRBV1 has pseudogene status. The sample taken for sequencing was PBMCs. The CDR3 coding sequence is TGCACCAGCAGCCAGTCGAAGAGGACGATAAGAACAAGACGGGGCAAAAACATTCAGTACTTC. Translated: CTSSQSKRTIRTRRGKNIQYF.